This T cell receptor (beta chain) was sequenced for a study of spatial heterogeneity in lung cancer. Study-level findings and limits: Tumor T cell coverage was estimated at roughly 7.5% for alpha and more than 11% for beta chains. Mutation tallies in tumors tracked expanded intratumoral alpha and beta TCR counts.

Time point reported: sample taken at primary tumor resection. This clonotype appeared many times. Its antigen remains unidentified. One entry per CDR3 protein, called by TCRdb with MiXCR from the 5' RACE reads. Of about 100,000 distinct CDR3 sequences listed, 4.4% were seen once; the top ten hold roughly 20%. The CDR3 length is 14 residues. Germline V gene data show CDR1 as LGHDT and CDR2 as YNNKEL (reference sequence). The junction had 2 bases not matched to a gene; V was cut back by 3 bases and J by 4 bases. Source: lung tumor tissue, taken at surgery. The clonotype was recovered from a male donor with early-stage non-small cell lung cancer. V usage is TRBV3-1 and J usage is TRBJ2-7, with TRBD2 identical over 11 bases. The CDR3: CASSQLAGGYEQYF. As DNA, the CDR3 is TGTGCCAGCAGCCAGCTAGCGGGAGGTTACGAGCAGTACTTC.